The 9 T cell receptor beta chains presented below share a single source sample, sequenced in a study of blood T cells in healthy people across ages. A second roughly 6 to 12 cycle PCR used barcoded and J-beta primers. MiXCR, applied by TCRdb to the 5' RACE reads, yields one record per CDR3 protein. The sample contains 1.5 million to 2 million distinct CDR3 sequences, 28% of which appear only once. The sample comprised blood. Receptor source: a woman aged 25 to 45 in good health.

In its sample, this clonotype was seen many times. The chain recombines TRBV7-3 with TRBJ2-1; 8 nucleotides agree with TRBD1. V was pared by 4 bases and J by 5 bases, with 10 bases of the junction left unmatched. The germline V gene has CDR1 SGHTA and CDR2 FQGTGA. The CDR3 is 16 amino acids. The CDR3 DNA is TGTGCCAGCAGCTCACGGACAGGGCGGACGAACAATGAGCAGTTCTTC. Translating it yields CASSSRTGRTNNEQFF.

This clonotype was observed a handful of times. The CDR3 spells CASSSFREWLADYNEQFF. The CDR3 region has the DNA TGTGCCAGCAGCTCCTTCCGGGAGTGGCTAGCGGACTACAATGAGCAGTTCTTC. The chain is built from TRBV7-2 and TRBJ2-1; 7 bases line up with TRBD2. This CDR3 contains 18 residues. J lost 3 bases, V lost 4 bases, and 15 bases had no gene match. From germline, CDR1 is SGHTA and CDR2 FQGNSA.

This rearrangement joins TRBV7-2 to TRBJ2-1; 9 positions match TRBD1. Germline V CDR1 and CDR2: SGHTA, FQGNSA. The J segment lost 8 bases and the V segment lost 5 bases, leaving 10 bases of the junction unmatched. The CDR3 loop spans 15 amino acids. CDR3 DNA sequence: TGTGCCAGCAGCGTTGGGACAGGGCTTAGGGATGAGCAGTTCTTC. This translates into CASSVGTGLRDEQFF.

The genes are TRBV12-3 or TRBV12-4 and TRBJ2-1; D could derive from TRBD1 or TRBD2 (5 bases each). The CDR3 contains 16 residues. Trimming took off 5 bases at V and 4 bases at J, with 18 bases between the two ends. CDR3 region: CASSPLGDPVYNEQFF. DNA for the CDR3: TGTGCCAGCAGTCCGCTCGGGGACCCCGTTTACAATGAGCAGTTCTTC.

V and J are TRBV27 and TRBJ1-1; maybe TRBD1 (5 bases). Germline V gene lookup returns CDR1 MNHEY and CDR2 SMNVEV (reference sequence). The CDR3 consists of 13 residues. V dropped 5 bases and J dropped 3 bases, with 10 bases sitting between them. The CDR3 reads CASSPGTYTEAFF. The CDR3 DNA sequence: TGTGCCAGCAGTCCAGGGACCTACACTGAAGCTTTCTTT.

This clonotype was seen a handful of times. The CDR3 protein is CASSLSQGEGEQYF. CDR3 DNA: TGTGCCAGCAGTCTATCTCAGGGGGAGGGCGAGCAGTACTTC. The chain links TRBV6-5 to TRBJ2-7, with D perhaps given as TRBD1 or TRBD2 (7 bases each). The germline V and J ends were trimmed by 5 bases and 6 bases, with 17 bases remaining between them. This CDR3 has 14 residues. Germline CDR1 MNHEY, CDR2 SVGAGI.

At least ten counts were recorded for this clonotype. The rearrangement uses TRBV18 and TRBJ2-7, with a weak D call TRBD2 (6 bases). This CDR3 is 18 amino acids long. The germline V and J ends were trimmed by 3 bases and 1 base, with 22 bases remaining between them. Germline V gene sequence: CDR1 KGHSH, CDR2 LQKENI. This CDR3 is CASSPGSPFGTASYEQYF. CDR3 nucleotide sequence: TGTGCCAGCTCACCGGGGTCCCCGTTCGGGACTGCATCCTACGAGCAGTACTTC.

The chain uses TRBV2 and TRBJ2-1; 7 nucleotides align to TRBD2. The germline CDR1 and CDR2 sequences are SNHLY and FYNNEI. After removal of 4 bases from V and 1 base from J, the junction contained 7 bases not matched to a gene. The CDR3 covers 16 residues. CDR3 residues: CASSVLRGLSYNEQFF. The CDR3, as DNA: TGTGCCAGCAGTGTTCTTAGGGGACTATCCTACAATGAGCAGTTCTTC.

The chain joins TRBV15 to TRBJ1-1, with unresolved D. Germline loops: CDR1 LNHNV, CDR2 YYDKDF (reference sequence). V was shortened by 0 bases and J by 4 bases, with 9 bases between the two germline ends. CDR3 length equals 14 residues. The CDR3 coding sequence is TGTGCCACCAGCAGAGACTTGAAGTTCACTGAAGCTTTCTTT. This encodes CATSRDLKFTEAFF.